This T cell receptor beta chain was profiled in a study of T cell repertoires in aging, cancer and after chemotherapy. General study findings and limits: Age-matched healthy donors had significantly more diverse, less clonal blood TCR repertoires than untreated cancer patients. Loss of evenness, beyond lost richness, contributed to age-related TCR diversity decline in cancer patients.

A mixed TRB-A/B primer pool amplified rearranged TRB by multiplex touch-down PCR. TCRdb used MiXCR to reprocess the multiplex PCR reads, holding one entry per CDR3 protein. This table holds 2,500 to 3,500 distinct CDR3 sequences, 24% found once. Peripheral blood genomic DNA, not sorted cells or RNA, was the template. Worth noting for this clonotype: What it recognizes is unknown.

This sequence originates from a human donor with a solid tumor. Sequenced: blood.

CDR3 in DNA: TGTGCCAGCAGCAACAGACCGGGACAGGGTCGGCGCTGGGATGGAAACACCATATATTTT. Translating it yields CASSNRPGQGRRWDGNTIYF. This chain links TRBV21-1 with TRBJ1-3; the D call TRBD1 from the table was never checked on the DNA. TRBV21-1 counts as a pseudogene. CDR3 length: 20 residues.